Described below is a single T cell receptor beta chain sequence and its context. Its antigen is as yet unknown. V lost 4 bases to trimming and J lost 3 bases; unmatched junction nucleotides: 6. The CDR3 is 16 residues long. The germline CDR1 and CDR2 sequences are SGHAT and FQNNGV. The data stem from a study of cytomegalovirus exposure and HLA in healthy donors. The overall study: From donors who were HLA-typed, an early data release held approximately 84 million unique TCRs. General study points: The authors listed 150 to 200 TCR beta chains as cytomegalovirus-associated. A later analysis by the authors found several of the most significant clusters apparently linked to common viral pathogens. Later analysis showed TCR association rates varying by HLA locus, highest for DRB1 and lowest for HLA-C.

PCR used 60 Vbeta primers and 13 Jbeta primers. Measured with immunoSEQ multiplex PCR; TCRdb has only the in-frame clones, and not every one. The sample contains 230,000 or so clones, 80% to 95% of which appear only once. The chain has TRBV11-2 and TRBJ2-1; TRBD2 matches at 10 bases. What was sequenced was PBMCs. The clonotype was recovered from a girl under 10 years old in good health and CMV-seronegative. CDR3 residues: CASSSQAGGHYNEQFF. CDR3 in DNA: TGTGCCAGCAGCTCCCAAGCGGGAGGGCACTACAATGAGCAGTTCTTC. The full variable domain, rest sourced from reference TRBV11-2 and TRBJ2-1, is EAGVAQSPRYKIIEKRQSVAFWCNPISGHATLYWYQQILGQGPKLLIQFQNNGVVDDSQLPKDRFSAERLKGVDSTLKIQPAKLEDSAVYLCASSSQAGGHYNEQFFGPGTRLTVL.